Listed here is a single TCR beta chain. Its recognized antigen is unknown. No base-level quality is on record; no much larger clone is a single base apart. This entry belongs to a study of blood T cell repertoires in COVID-19 (dated by TCRdb to the early 2020s). Regarding the complete study: The collaborator samples originated in the United States, Italy and Spain and spanned the acute and convalescent phases of COVID-19. The samples were drawn from two sources: the first 160 participants of the ongoing ImmuneRACE study, and approximately 1,300 subjects contributed by 6 global collaborators. The dataset comprised deeply sampled blood TCRbeta repertoires from subjects exposed to, actively infected with, or recovered from COVID-19. The repertoires were released in a freely available public database intended as a resource for research on the immune response to SARS-CoV-2. The sample metadata nearly always contained a de-identified subject ID, COVID-19 status, age in years and sex. Where available, HLA class I and class II types were taken from metadata supplied by the sample provider and were not determined by assay-based typing. The material from the prospective study consisted of cDNA or gDNA derived from T cells, B-cell-depleted T cells, or PBMCs. Overall study outcomes, separate from this receptor: The quantity of clinical and demographic metadata differed by source and by participant and was supplied without curation.

V is cut back by 0 bases and J by 13 bases, with 4 bases in the junction unmatched. The cysteine opens and the phenylalanine closes a CDR3 of 12 amino acids. The entry retains the CDR3 DNA only, 36 bases that are in frame from base 1. The germline V gene gives CDR1 as MNHEY and CDR2 as SVGEGT. The immunoSEQ Assay, a bias-controlled multiplex PCR, was used to amplify TCRbeta CDR3 regions from genomic DNA. The study's processing was this. The number of nucleated cells in each sample was estimated from the amplification of reference gene primers within the assay. To quantify the absolute abundance of each unique TCRbeta CDR3 rearrangement, sequence reads were collapsed and filtered. For each sample, productive Simpson clonality was calculated as the square root of Simpson's diversity index across productive rearrangements. Held by TCRdb, this immuneACCESS table contains in-frame sequences only and omits some clones. Under half of the omission traces to an unresolved V gene where checked; the cause of the rest is unknown. V, J and clone size are taken as reported in that table, and D and trimming were inferred from the DNA itself. The sample includes about 35,000 clones, with approximately 90% observed a single time. 2.2% of the sample is taken by the ten largest.

Whole blood was collected in K2EDTA tubes by collaborating institutions according to the institutions' own protocols. For TCRbeta analysis, collaborators shipped samples in one of three forms: frozen whole blood, isolated PBMCs, or DNA extracted from either of those sample types. The receptor was derived from a man aged 50-59 years with active COVID-19. Source material: peripheral blood. Rearrangement joined TRBV6-2 or TRBV6-3 to TRBJ1-2; 8 central nucleotides agree with TRBD1. CDR3 sequence: CASSYSGQVGTF. Read as DNA, the sequence is TGTGCCAGCAGTTACTCGGGACAGGTTGGCACCTTC.